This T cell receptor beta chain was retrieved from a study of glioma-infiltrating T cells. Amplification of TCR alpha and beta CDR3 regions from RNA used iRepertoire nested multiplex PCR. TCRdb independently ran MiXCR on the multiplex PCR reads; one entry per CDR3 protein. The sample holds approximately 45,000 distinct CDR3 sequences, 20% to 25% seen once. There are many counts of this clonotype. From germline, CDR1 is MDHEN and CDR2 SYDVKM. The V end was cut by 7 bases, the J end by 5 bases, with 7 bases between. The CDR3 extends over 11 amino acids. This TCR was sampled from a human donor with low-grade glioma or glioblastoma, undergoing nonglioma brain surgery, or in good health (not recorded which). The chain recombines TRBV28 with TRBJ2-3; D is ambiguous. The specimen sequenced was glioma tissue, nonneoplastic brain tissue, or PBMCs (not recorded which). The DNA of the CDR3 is TGTGCCAGCACGACGGTAGATACGCAGTATTTT. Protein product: CASTTVDTQYF.